This entry lists 9 T cell receptor beta chains sequenced from one sample in a study of spatial heterogeneity in lung cancer. From the 5' RACE reads, TCRdb called clonotypes with MiXCR, one entry per CDR3 protein. The table includes about 41,000 distinct CDR3 sequences, 10% to 13% detected once. Time point meaning: blood at routine non-recurrence follow-up after resection. The sample was PBMCs, taken at follow-up. The receptors stem from a female donor with early-stage non-small cell lung cancer.

This clonotype occurred a few times. This chain uses TRBV19 with TRBJ1-2, with 9 bases fitting TRBD1. Trimming removed 6 bases from V and 4 bases from J; junction bases left unmatched: 9. The CDR3 runs to 15 residues. CDR1 is LNHDA and CDR2 is SQIVND in the germline V gene (reference sequence). CDR3 region: CASRTGTGGAYGYTF. CDR3 DNA sequence: TGTGCCAGTAGAACGGGAACAGGGGGCGCCTATGGCTACACCTTC. The whole variable domain, filled in from reference TRBV19 and TRBJ1-2, reads DGGITQSPKYLFRKEGQNVTLSCEQNLNHDAMYWYRQDPGQGLRLIYYSQIVNDFQKGDIAEGYSVSREKKESFPLTVTSAQKNPTAFYLCASRTGTGGAYGYTFGSGTRLTVV.

The sample holds many counts of this clonotype. The V gene is TRBV28, the J gene TRBJ1-1; 7 nucleotides align to TRBD1. The CDR3 runs to 14 residues. The V gene end was trimmed by 6 bases and the J gene end by 4 bases; junction bases not matched to a gene: 8. CDR1 and CDR2 from the germline V gene are MDHEN and SYDVKM. In DNA form, the CDR3 reads TGTGCCAGCAGGCACAGGGGAAGTTTCACTGAAGCTTTCTTT. It specifies CASRHRGSFTEAFF.

This clonotype was picked up many times. This chain links TRBV14 with TRBJ2-3; D unclear. Trimming pared 1 base from V and 7 bases from J, leaving 12 bases between. The CDR3 is 14 residues long. Germline V gene data show CDR1 as SGHDN and CDR2 as FVKESK. The chain's CDR3 is CASSQGLLINTQYF. CDR3 nucleotides: TGTGCCAGCAGCCAAGGCCTACTCATCAATACGCAGTATTTT.

This CDR3 is CASSQGRGGSETQYF. CDR3 coding DNA: TGTGCCAGCAGCCAAGGGCGGGGGGGCTCGGAGACCCAGTACTTC. The chain is built from TRBV3-1 and TRBJ2-5; 9 positions match TRBD2. J gave up 5 bases and V 1 base, and 5 bases lay outside the gene matches. CDR1 and CDR2 from the germline V gene are LGHDT and YNNKEL (reference sequence). The CDR3 spans 15 residues.

The chain is built from TRBV2 and TRBJ2-7; possibly TRBD1 or TRBD2 for D (5 bases each). The germline V and J ends were trimmed by 5 bases and 1 base, with 9 bases remaining between them. CDR3 size: 13 residues. Germline CDR1 SNHLY, CDR2 FYNNEI. As DNA, the CDR3 is TGTGCCAGCAGTCGGGGCAGTTCCTACGAGCAGTACTTC. Amino acids: CASSRGSSYEQYF.

In its sample, this clonotype was seen a few times. This sequence joins TRBV5-1 and TRBJ2-2; 14 nucleotides align to TRBD2. Germline CDR1 reads SGHRS; CDR2 reads YFSETQ. This CDR3 is 17 amino acids long. J was trimmed by 0 bases and V by 4 bases; bases with no gene match: 2. The CDR3 sequence: CASSPTSGGANTGELFF. CDR3 coding DNA: TGCGCCAGCAGCCCGACTAGCGGGGGGGCGAACACCGGGGAGCTGTTTTTT.

The chain recombines TRBV5-5 with TRBJ1-2; D may be TRBD1 (5 bases). Germline values: CDR1 SGHKS, CDR2 YYEKEE (reference sequence). CDR3 size: 13 residues. V gave up 4 bases and J gave up 7 bases, with 14 bases separating them. CDR3 sequence (DNA): TGTGCCAGCAGCGGTCGAGGTCAGGGTGGCTACACCTTC. Amino acids: CASSGRGQGGYTF.

This clonotype turned up a few times. The V and J genes are TRBV2 and TRBJ2-7; 8 positions agree with TRBD1. Trimming at V came to 6 bases and at J to 5 bases, leaving 6 bases not matched to a gene. This CDR3 has 13 residues. The germline gives CDR1 SNHLY, CDR2 FYNNEI. The CDR3 sequence: CASRRDRGDEQYF. For the CDR3, the DNA is TGTGCCAGCAGACGCGACAGGGGAGACGAGCAGTACTTC.

The table lists this clonotype with a few counts. The chain links TRBV3-1 to TRBJ1-1, with D unresolved. V dropped 2 bases and J dropped 0 bases, with 7 bases sitting between them. CDR3 length equals 14 residues. Germline V lookup: CDR1 LGHDT, CDR2 YNNKEL (reference sequence). The CDR3 is CASSQRAVNTEAFF. The CDR3 nucleotides are TGTGCCAGCAGCCAAAGAGCAGTGAACACTGAAGCTTTCTTT.